Described below is a single T cell receptor beta chain sequence and its context. CDR3 length: 16 amino acids. The germline gives CDR1 MNHEY, CDR2 SVGAGI. The V gene end was trimmed by 0 bases and the J gene end by 6 bases; junction bases not matched to a gene: 6. TCRdb's table, derived via immunoSEQ multiplex PCR, lists solely in-frame clones and lacks some. Of 110,000 or so clones listed, about 88% were seen once; the top ten hold over 15%. The entry originates in a study of T cell responses to AZD1222 COVID-19 vaccine. This TCR was sampled from an adult in good health. The rearrangement uses TRBV6-5 and TRBJ1-2; 11 bases match TRBD1. This material consisted of peripheral blood, taken on day 0 of AZD1222 vaccination. The CDR3 bases are TGTGCCAGCAGTTACTCAAAGGACAGGGGGCACGATGGCTACACCTTC. Translating gives CASSYSKDRGHDGYTF.